This T cell receptor (beta chain) derives from a study of T cell repertoires in cytomegalovirus infection. Background on the study: CMV epitopes in the study were HLA-C-restricted (recently identified) and HLA-B-restricted (well studied). The public TCR beta signatures pointed to both CMV infection and matching HLA type.

About this clonotype: Its antigen is undetermined.

TCRdb re-derived calls from the reads in MiXCR, one entry per CDR3 protein. The top ten hold about 14% of the sample, which has approximately 990,000 distinct CDR3 sequences, approximately 31% seen once. J lost 4 bases, V lost 7 bases, and 10 bases had no gene match. From germline, CDR1 is LNHDA and CDR2 SQIVND (reference sequence). The CDR3 contains 15 residues. General study points: HLA-C-restricted TCR beta clonotypes specific for CMV led the ex vivo response. Summed frequency of shared TCR beta families picked out CMV carriers who also had the relevant HLA.

The chain has TRBV19 and TRBJ1-2; 9 bases map to TRBD1. The TCR originated in a human donor in good health (CMV status not recorded). Some clones in this sample may be carry-over from other donors' samples. The sample consisted of cultured CD8+ T cells from PBMCs, taken from culture after CMV antigen stimulation. The CDR3 nucleotides are TGTGCCAGTACCCCTGGGACAGGGCCCGCCTATGGCTACACCTTC. As protein: CASTPGTGPAYGYTF.